A single sample is the source of the 21 T cell receptor beta chains below, sequenced in a study of shared clonotypes between healthy human individuals. Sequencing was performed with immunoSEQ multiplex PCR; in TCRdb, only in-frame clones are kept and a portion is missing. The sample holds over 2 million clones; about 95% are singletons and the top ten take about 1.1%. The naive CD8 fraction comprised CD45RO-negative cells positively selected for CCR7 and excluded terminally differentiated effector memory CD45RA+ cells. The specimen sequenced was naive CD8+ T cells sorted from blood. These receptors all come from a man aged 18 to 29 in good health.

V usage is TRBV30 and J usage is TRBJ1-1; D uncertain. V was trimmed by 5 bases and J by 1 base, leaving 8 bases between them. CDR1 GTSNPN and CDR2 SVGIG come from the germline V gene (reference sequence). CDR3 length: 12 residues. The chain's CDR3 is CAWSMGNTEAFF. The CDR3 nucleotides read TGTGCCTGGTCTATGGGGAACACTGAAGCTTTCTTT. The full variable domain, completed using reference TRBV30 and TRBJ1-1, is SQTIHQWPATLVQPVGSPLSLECTVEGTSNPNLYWYRQAAGRGLQLLFYSVGIGQISSEVPQNLSASRPQDRQFILSSKKLLLSDSGFYLCAWSMGNTEAFFGQGTRLTVV.

This sequence joins TRBV9 and TRBJ2-7; tentatively, D is TRBD2 (6 bases). This CDR3 spans 13 amino acids. The V gene's germline CDR1 is SGDLS and CDR2 YYNGEE. V lost 5 bases to trimming and J lost 7 bases, with 16 bases between them. The CDR3 here is CASSPGQRVEQYF. CDR3 sequence (DNA): TGTGCCAGCAGTCCAGGGCAGCGGGTAGAGCAGTACTTC.

The CDR3 DNA is TGCGCCAGCAGCCAAGAGTCCCTCTACACAGATACGCAGTATTTT. Translated, it gives CASSQESLYTDTQYF. The chain uses TRBV4-1 and TRBJ2-3; D gene uncertain. The germline CDR1 and CDR2 sequences are MGHRA and YSYEKL. Trimming removed 0 bases from V and 2 bases from J, with 9 bases in between. CDR3 length equals 15 residues.

The V and J genes are TRBV5-1 and TRBJ2-1; 10 bases agree with TRBD2. V lost 4 bases and J lost 4; bases outside the gene matches: 8. The CDR3 loop spans 16 amino acids. Germline CDR1 is SGHRS and CDR2 is YFSETQ. The CDR3 loop reads CASSVSVAGGYNEQFF. The CDR3 nucleotides are TGCGCCAGCAGCGTTTCGGTAGCGGGGGGTTACAATGAGCAGTTCTTC.

The V and J genes are TRBV13 and TRBJ2-1, with 13 bases matching TRBD2. The CDR3 runs to 17 residues. Germline V gene sequence: CDR1 PRHDT, CDR2 FYEKMQ (reference sequence). The junction had 5 bases not matched to a gene; V was cut back by 1 base and J by 5 bases. The CDR3, as DNA: TGTGCCAGCAGCTTAGAGGAGGGACTAGCGGGAAACAATGAGCAGTTCTTC. Its translation: CASSLEEGLAGNNEQFF.

This clone was detected a few times. This chain connects TRBV7-9 to TRBJ1-1; 7 nucleotides line up with TRBD1. Losses at the gene ends were 5 bases for V and 11 bases for J; bases not matched to a gene: 8. This CDR3 contains 12 residues. Germline V gene sequence: CDR1 SEHNR, CDR2 FQNEAQ (reference sequence). CDR3 residues: CASSQTGAVAFF. The CDR3 DNA is TGTGCCAGCAGCCAAACAGGGGCGGTGGCTTTCTTT.

V usage is TRBV6-6 and J usage is TRBJ2-7; a weak D match, TRBD2 (5 bases). CDR1 and CDR2 from the germline V gene are MNHNY and SVGAGI (reference sequence). The ends were cut back, 5 bases at V and 6 bases at J, with 17 bases in the middle. This CDR3 spans 14 amino acids. The CDR3 spells CASSPGTPLSEQYF. CDR3 nucleotides: TGTGCCAGCAGTCCGGGAACCCCTTTGTCCGAGCAGTACTTC.

This clone was seen once. The chain recombines TRBV29-1 with TRBJ2-7; D gene unclear. Germline V lookup: CDR1 SQVTM, CDR2 ANQGSEA. V was cut by 2 bases and J by 0 bases, with 8 bases left in between. There are 13 residues in the CDR3. The CDR3 DNA sequence: TGCAGCGTTGAAACTGCCGCCTCCTACGAGCAGTACTTC. Translating it yields CSVETAASYEQYF.

Only a few counts were recorded for this clone. The identical CDR3 is also encoded by other nucleotide sequences in the sample. The chain has TRBV19 and TRBJ1-5; D remains ambiguous. The V gene lost 3 bases and the J gene lost 0 bases, with 9 bases spanning the gap. This CDR3 is built from 15 residues. The germline V gene has CDR1 LNHDA and CDR2 SQIVND (reference sequence). The CDR3 reads CASSITSYSNQPQHF. The CDR3 DNA reads as TGTGCCAGTAGTATTACGAGTTATAGCAATCAGCCCCAGCATTTT. Together with reference TRBV19 and TRBJ1-5, the CDR3 gives the full variable domain: DGGITQSPKYLFRKEGQNVTLSCEQNLNHDAMYWYRQDPGQGLRLIYYSQIVNDFQKGDIAEGYSVSREKKESFPLTVTSAQKNPTAFYLCASSITSYSNQPQHFGDGTRLSIL.

The rearrangement links TRBV19 to TRBJ2-7, with D uncertain. This CDR3 has 14 amino acids. V was clipped by 6 bases and J by 1 base, with 13 bases between them. The germline gives CDR1 LNHDA, CDR2 SQIVND (reference sequence). CDR3 amino acids: CASRPGSFSYEQYF. The CDR3 DNA reads TGTGCCAGTAGGCCCGGGTCTTTTTCCTACGAGCAGTACTTC.

J is TRBJ2-1 and V is TRBV7-8; maybe TRBD2 (6 bases). The V end lost 1 base, the J end lost 3 bases, and 10 bases lay between the germline ends. This CDR3 has 15 amino acids. The germline CDR1 and CDR2 sequences are SGHVS and FQNEAQ. The CDR3 region has the DNA TGTGCCAGCAGCTTAGAAGTAGCGGACTACAATGAGCAGTTCTTC. Protein product: CASSLEVADYNEQFF.

To note about this clone: Mismatch with germline at one junction end may stem from a read error. The rearrangement uses TRBV9 and TRBJ2-7; D is ambiguous. The CDR3 runs to 14 residues. Germline V lookup: CDR1 SGDLS, CDR2 YYNGEE. The CDR3 here is CASSASNPSDEQYF. In DNA form, the CDR3 reads TGTGCCAGCAGCGCTAGTAACCCCTCCGACGAGCAGTACTTC.

The J gene is TRBJ2-2, the V gene TRBV7-6, with D possibly being TRBD2 (6 bases). This CDR3 is 16 amino acids long. Germline V gene sequence: CDR1 SGHVS, CDR2 FNYEAQ. V lost 1 base, J lost 4 bases, and 13 bases lay in between. The DNA for the CDR3 is TGTGCCAGCAGCTTAGACGGGAGATATGGCACCGGGGAGCTGTTTTTT. This codes for CASSLDGRYGTGELFF.

V is TRBV7-8 and J is TRBJ2-7; TRBD1 matches 7 bases. The length of the CDR3 is 16 residues. V was clipped by 5 bases and J by 3 bases; unmatched bases: 13. Germline CDR1 is SGHVS and CDR2 is FQNEAQ. CDR3 nucleotide sequence: TGTGCCAGCAGCCCGAGGCCGGGACAGAGCCTCTACGAGCAGTACTTC. Amino acids: CASSPRPGQSLYEQYF.

The chain is built from TRBV5-6 and TRBJ2-1; TRBD2 matches at 9 bases. V gave up 2 bases and J gave up 5 bases; unmatched junction bases: 8. Germline CDR1 SGHDT, CDR2 YYEEEE. This CDR3 region has 16 residues. The CDR3 loop reads CASSLVPASGNNEQFF. The CDR3, as DNA: TGTGCCAGCAGCTTAGTCCCGGCTAGCGGGAACAATGAGCAGTTCTTC. Combining the CDR3 with reference TRBV5-6 and TRBJ2-1 gives the whole variable domain DAGVTQSPTHLIKTRGQQVTLRCSPKSGHDTVSWYQQALGQGPQFIFQYYEEEERQRGNFPDRFSGHQFPNYSSELNVNALLLGDSALYLCASSLVPASGNNEQFFGPGTRLTVL.

The genes are TRBV4-2 and TRBJ1-3, with a tentative D call TRBD1 (6 bases). The CDR3 runs 16 residues. CDR1 and CDR2 from the germline V gene are LGHNA and YNFKEQ. Trimming took 1 base from V and 4 from J, leaving 14 bases between them. The CDR3 DNA follows: TGTGCCAGCAGCCAAGCCGTTTCAGGGGAAGGAAACACCATATATTTT. Amino acids: CASSQAVSGEGNTIYF.

This sequence joins TRBV6-6 and TRBJ2-7; D unclear. Germline CDR1 and CDR2: MNHNY and SVGAGI (reference sequence). With 5 bases removed from V and 2 bases from J, the gap between germline ends came to 13 bases. CDR3 length: 14 amino acids. CDR3 region: CASSHDGYTYEQYF. For the CDR3, the DNA is TGTGCCAGCAGTCACGACGGCTACACCTACGAGCAGTACTTC.

In DNA, the CDR3 is TGCGCCAGCAACTCAGCGGGAGCGAACACCGGGGAGCTGTTTTTT. Amino acid sequence: CASNSAGANTGELFF. This chain uses TRBV4-1 with TRBJ2-2; the match to TRBD2 covers 8 bases. This CDR3 comprises 15 residues. V was pared by 7 bases and J by 0 bases, with 4 bases of the junction left unmatched. Per germline, CDR1 MGHRA and CDR2 YSYEKL.

This sequence joins TRBV15 and TRBJ2-7, with D possibly TRBD2 on 6 matching bases. The germline V gene encodes CDR1 LNHNV and CDR2 YYDKDF (reference sequence). This CDR3 spans 16 amino acids. Trimming stripped 0 bases from V and 0 bases from J, with 12 bases between. CDR3 nucleotides: TGTGCCACCAGCAGAGAAATGGAGGGGAGCTCCTACGAGCAGTACTTC. Its protein product is CATSREMEGSSYEQYF.

In its sample, this clone was seen a few times. The rearrangement links TRBV10-1 to TRBJ2-3; TRBD1 matches at 7 bases. Germline lookup yields CDR1 WNHNN and CDR2 SYGVQD (reference sequence). The CDR3 sequence is 13 residues long. Trimming cost V 5 bases and J 1 base; bases outside gene matches: 0. The CDR3 reads CASSTGGTDTQYF. The CDR3 DNA sequence: TGCGCCAGCAGTACAGGGGGCACAGATACGCAGTATTTT.

This clone was counted once. This chain joins TRBV9 and TRBJ2-5; 7 bases line up with TRBD2. J gave up 5 bases and V 4 bases, and 11 bases lay outside the gene matches. The CDR3 has 15 residues. In germline, CDR1 is SGDLS, CDR2 YYNGEE. The CDR3 coding sequence is TGTGCCAGCAGCCAGGGAGGGACCCGAGGGGAGACCCAGTACTTC. Residues: CASSQGGTRGETQYF.